One sample yielded the 30 T cell receptor beta chains listed below, sequenced in a study of blood T cells in healthy people across ages. The authors ran a second PCR of about 6 to 11 cycles using a sample-barcoded 5' primer and a J-beta primer mix. MiXCR, applied by TCRdb to the 5' RACE reads, yields one record per CDR3 protein. The data show hundreds of thousands of distinct CDR3 sequences, 24% seen once. The data also belong to a second study, concerning T cells of mothers and their children.

Sequencing used blood. The receptor source for this set is a boy aged 5-17 years in good health.

V is TRBV6-6 and J is TRBJ2-3, with D uncertain. CDR3 length: 14 amino acids. V was clipped by 6 bases and J by 1 base, with 11 bases between them. Per germline, CDR1 MNHNY and CDR2 SVGAGI (reference sequence). The CDR3 spells CASSPEWRTDTQYF. The CDR3 DNA sequence: TGTGCCAGCAGCCCCGAGTGGCGCACAGATACGCAGTATTTT.

The chain couples TRBV9 to TRBJ1-6, with no clear D. V lost 2 bases and J lost 9, with 6 bases in between. The CDR3 extends over 12 amino acids. Germline loops: CDR1 SGDLS, CDR2 YYNGEE. Written as DNA, the CDR3 is TGTGCCAGCAGCGTTGGTAGTTCACCCCTCCACTTT. This sequence encodes CASSVGSSPLHF.

This chain uses TRBV27 with TRBJ1-6; D unresolved. CDR3 length: 17 amino acids. CDR1 MNHEY and CDR2 SMNVEV come from the germline V gene (reference sequence). V was cut by 0 bases and J by 1 base, with 10 bases left in between. CDR3 amino acids: CASSLSRGRSYNSPLHF. The CDR3 coding sequence is TGTGCCAGCAGTTTATCGAGAGGGAGGTCCTATAATTCACCCCTCCACTTT.

J is TRBJ1-2 and V is TRBV12-3 or TRBV12-4; D remains unclear. The CDR3 contains 13 residues. V was trimmed by 7 bases and J by 4 bases, leaving 13 bases between them. DNA of the CDR3: TGTGCCAGCACCCGAACTGGACTCTATGGCTACACCTTC. It translates to CASTRTGLYGYTF.

The chain links TRBV20-1 to TRBJ2-1, with 9 bases lining up with TRBD2. The J segment lost 2 bases and the V segment lost 6 bases, leaving 8 bases of the junction unmatched. The CDR3 contains 15 residues. CDR1 is DFQATT and CDR2 is SNEGSKA in the germline V gene (reference sequence). The CDR3 DNA is TGCAGTGCGTCGGGACTAGCTAGAACCTACAATGAGCAGTTCTTC. Its translation is CSASGLARTYNEQFF.

The chain links TRBV18 to TRBJ1-1, with D unresolved. V shed 7 bases and J shed 4 bases, with 13 bases lying between them. Germline values: CDR1 KGHSH, CDR2 LQKENI. The CDR3 totals 13 residues. The CDR3 protein is CASFMWRSTEAFF. In DNA form, the CDR3 reads TGTGCCAGCTTTATGTGGCGAAGCACTGAAGCTTTCTTT.

This clonotype appeared a few times. The rearrangement joins TRBV5-8 to TRBJ2-1, with 8 bases matching TRBD2. This CDR3 is 20 amino acids long. V dropped 0 bases and J dropped 3; count of bases not matched to a gene: 17. Germline V gene lookup returns CDR1 SGHTS and CDR2 YDEGEE. CDR3 amino acids: CASSLAPGGVAGGIYNEQFF. CDR3 coding DNA: TGTGCCAGCAGCTTGGCCCCCGGGGGGGTAGCGGGCGGTATCTACAATGAGCAGTTCTTC. Supplemented by reference TRBV5-8 and TRBJ2-1, the full variable domain reads EAGVTQSPTHLIKTRGQQATLRCSPISGHTSVYWYQQALGLGLQFLLWYDEGEERNRGNFPPRFSGRQFPNYSSELNVNALELEDSALYLCASSLAPGGVAGGIYNEQFFGPGTRLTVL.

This sequence joins TRBV20-1 and TRBJ2-5; D uncertain. CDR1 DFQATT and CDR2 SNEGSKA come from the germline V gene (reference sequence). V was shortened by 3 bases and J by 5 bases, with 16 bases between the two germline ends. The CDR3 is 14 amino acids. The CDR3 loop is CSASETGLQETQYF. The CDR3, as DNA: TGCAGTGCTAGTGAGACTGGTCTTCAGGAGACCCAGTACTTC.

The V and J genes are TRBV5-1 and TRBJ2-1, with 9 bases fitting TRBD1. The CDR3 totals 16 residues. CDR1 is SGHRS and CDR2 is YFSETQ in the germline V gene. Trimming took 3 bases from V and 3 from J; bases not matched to a gene: 7. The CDR3 spells CASSSSRTGVYNEQFF. CDR3 sequence (DNA): TGCGCCAGCAGCTCTTCACGGACAGGGGTCTACAATGAGCAGTTCTTC. The variable domain in full, with the rest retrieved from reference TRBV5-1 and TRBJ2-1, is KAGVTQTPRYLIKTRGQQVTLSCSPISGHRSVSWYQQTPGQGLQFLFEYFSETQRNKGNFPGRFSGRQFSNSRSEMNVSTLELGDSALYLCASSSSRTGVYNEQFFGPGTRLTVL.

The chain links TRBV27 to TRBJ2-5, with 7 bases matching TRBD1. The J call may be mistaken, given a closer DNA end match to TRBJ2-1. The CDR3 spans 15 residues. The germline gives CDR1 MNHEY, CDR2 SMNVEV (reference sequence). The CDR3 DNA is TGTGCCAGCAGTCCCCCAGGGGGTACCTACAATGAGCAGTTCTTC. Translating gives CASSPPGGTYNEQFF.

CDR3 in amino acids: CASSPPRRGPNYGYTF. The CDR3 DNA reads TGTGCCAGCTCACCACCTCGCAGGGGGCCTAACTATGGCTACACCTTC. The chain links TRBV18 to TRBJ1-2; TRBD1 matches at 8 bases. With V trimmed by 0 bases and J by 0 bases, 3 bases remained unmatched. The germline V gene encodes CDR1 KGHSH and CDR2 LQKENI. The CDR3 covers 16 residues.

This clonotype has just a few counts. The chain combines TRBV4-1 with TRBJ2-7, with D perhaps TRBD2 (5 bases). Trimming took off 0 bases at V and 2 bases at J, with 14 bases between the two ends. The CDR3 extends over 16 amino acids. Germline CDR1 reads MGHRA; CDR2 reads YSYEKL. This chain's CDR3 is CASSQDSTGIPYEQYF. In nucleotides, the CDR3 is TGCGCCAGCAGCCAAGATAGCACGGGGATCCCCTACGAGCAGTACTTC.

The sample holds a few counts of this clonotype. The CDR3 nucleotides are TGTGCCAGCAGCTTATTGCGGGGGGAAAGGTATTACAATGAGCAGTTCTTC. Translated: CASSLLRGERYYNEQFF. This chain connects TRBV11-2 to TRBJ2-1, with TRBD2 matching 8 bases. Trimming cost V 2 bases and J 4 bases; bases outside gene matches: 10. This CDR3 contains 17 residues. Germline CDR1 is SGHAT and CDR2 is FQNNGV.

The V and J genes are TRBV28 and TRBJ2-5, with D possibly being TRBD2 (6 bases). The CDR3 runs 14 residues. Germline V gene lookup returns CDR1 MDHEN and CDR2 SYDVKM. The ends were cut back, 6 bases at V and 2 bases at J, with 13 bases in the middle. The CDR3 loop reads CASRLAGAQETQYF. CDR3 sequence (DNA): TGTGCCAGCAGACTAGCCGGGGCGCAAGAGACCCAGTACTTC.

This chain uses TRBV9 with TRBJ2-7; D might be TRBD2 (6 bases). The ends were cut back, 4 bases at V and 5 bases at J, with 22 bases in the middle. The germline V gene has CDR1 SGDLS and CDR2 YYNGEE. The CDR3 loop spans 16 amino acids. CDR3 loop: CASSPQAGLDGDEQYF. Written as DNA, the CDR3 is TGTGCCAGCAGCCCTCAGGCGGGGTTGGACGGGGACGAGCAGTACTTC.

This clonotype was observed a few times. The chain carries TRBV6-5 and TRBJ2-2; a weak D match, TRBD2 (5 bases). Trimming took 8 bases from V and 5 from J, leaving 18 bases between them. The CDR3 has 15 residues. Germline CDR1 reads MNHEY; CDR2 reads SVGAGI. The chain's CDR3 is CASDPRAERTGELFF. In DNA, the CDR3 is TGTGCCAGCGATCCCAGAGCGGAACGTACCGGGGAGCTGTTTTTT.

This clonotype has more than one count but fewer than ten. The chain carries TRBV11-1 and TRBJ2-4, with no clear D. Germline V lookup: CDR1 SGHAT, CDR2 FQDESV (reference sequence). CDR3 size: 15 residues. V was pared by 8 bases and J by 0 bases, with 14 bases between. CDR3 DNA: TGTGCCAGCTCCCTCGGGCTGCTAGCCAAAAACATTCAGTACTTC. Protein product: CASSLGLLAKNIQYF. Combining the CDR3 with reference TRBV11-1 and TRBJ2-4 gives the whole variable domain EAEVAQSPRYKITEKSQAVAFWCDPISGHATLYWYRQILGQGPELLVQFQDESVVDDSQLPKDRFSAERLKGVDSTLKIQPAELGDSAMYLCASSLGLLAKNIQYFGAGTRLSVL.

This rearrangement joins TRBV29-1 to TRBJ2-1; 7 bases are a match to TRBD1. The V and J ends lost 4 bases and 6 bases, in that order; junction bases with no gene match: 30. The CDR3 runs to 21 residues. Germline CDR1 is SQVTM and CDR2 is ANQGSEA. CDR3 in amino acids: CSVGQGAGIANIESRINEQFF. CDR3 DNA: TGCAGCGTTGGACAGGGCGCAGGGATCGCGAATATTGAATCGCGAATCAATGAGCAGTTCTTC.

This CDR3 is CASSLVGPLQETQYF. CDR3 coding DNA: TGTGCCAGCAGCTTAGTGGGGCCGCTCCAAGAGACCCAGTACTTC. The chain recombines TRBV7-8 with TRBJ2-5; a possible D gene is TRBD1 (5 bases). CDR3 length: 15 residues. V was shortened by 1 base and J by 1 base, with 10 bases between the two germline ends. The germline V gene has CDR1 SGHVS and CDR2 FQNEAQ.

This chain links TRBV7-6 with TRBJ2-7; TRBD2 might be the D (6 bases). There are 16 residues in the CDR3. Looked up from germline, CDR1 is SGHVS and CDR2 is FNYEAQ. The V gene lost 4 bases and the J gene lost 0 bases, with 16 bases spanning the gap. The CDR3 nucleotides are TGTGCCAGCAGCTCCCCCCGGGGGATTAGCTCCTACGAGCAGTACTTC. It encodes CASSSPRGISSYEQYF.

This clonotype was counted a few times. The V and J genes are TRBV20-1 and TRBJ2-1; 8 bases agree with TRBD1. The CDR3 sequence is 14 residues long. Germline CDR1 and CDR2: DFQATT and SNEGSKA (reference sequence). The J segment lost 6 bases and the V segment lost 5 bases, leaving 9 bases of the junction unmatched. The CDR3 sequence is CSAFRTGSANEQFF. CDR3 nucleotides: TGCAGTGCTTTCAGGACAGGGTCGGCCAATGAGCAGTTCTTC.

This rearrangement joins TRBV20-1 to TRBJ2-1, with D perhaps matching TRBD1 or TRBD2 (5 bases each). Germline values: CDR1 DFQATT, CDR2 SNEGSKA (reference sequence). Trimming cost V 3 bases and J 7 bases, with 10 bases left between them. This CDR3 spans 12 amino acids. In DNA, the CDR3 is TGCAGTGCTAGGGGACCCGTTAATGAGCAGTTCTTC. Its protein is CSARGPVNEQFF.

The chain links TRBV6-6 to TRBJ2-5; TRBD1 aligns across 8 bases. V lost 7 bases to trimming and J lost 5 bases; unmatched junction nucleotides: 3. Per germline, CDR1 MNHNY and CDR2 SVGAGI (reference sequence). This CDR3 spans 12 amino acids. The CDR3 DNA is TGTGCCAGCAAAGACAGGGGTGAGACCCAGTACTTC. It codes for CASKDRGETQYF.

The gene calls are TRBV27 and TRBJ2-5, with TRBD2 matching over 7 bases. The CDR3 runs to 16 residues. Germline loops: CDR1 MNHEY, CDR2 SMNVEV (reference sequence). V shed 5 bases, J shed 7 bases, and the junction held 16 bases outside the gene matches. The CDR3 nucleotides are TGTGCCAGCAGTCTCTCCGGTGCCTACGAGCGGGGGACCCAGTACTTC. It is translated as CASSLSGAYERGTQYF.

The chain carries TRBV11-1 and TRBJ2-5; 14 bases match TRBD2. The end of the DNA aligns better with TRBJ2-1, so the J call may be wrong. This CDR3 has 16 residues. The germline gives CDR1 SGHAT, CDR2 FQDESV (reference sequence). Written as DNA, the CDR3 is TGTGCCAGCAGTAATGGAGGGACTAGCGGGAGTACTGAGCAGTTCTTC. It yields the protein CASSNGGTSGSTEQFF.

The V call is TRBV28, the J call TRBJ2-1; D might be TRBD1 (7 bases). CDR3 length: 15 residues. The germline V gene has CDR1 MDHEN and CDR2 SYDVKM. Trimming shortened V by 5 bases and J by 10 bases, and 21 bases separated the two germline ends. As DNA, the CDR3 is TGTGCCAGCAGTCCCCGGGGCAGGGGGGATGTGGAGCAGTTCTTC. As protein: CASSPRGRGDVEQFF.

This clonotype was recorded a few times. The V call is TRBV3-1, the J call TRBJ2-5; D unresolved. This CDR3 contains 15 residues. Germline CDR1 and CDR2: LGHDT and YNNKEL (reference sequence). Trimming pared 5 bases from V and 2 bases from J, leaving 15 bases between. The CDR3 region has the DNA TGTGCCAGCAGCTTGAACGAGGACCCACAAGAGACCCAGTACTTC. This sequence encodes CASSLNEDPQETQYF.

This clonotype has more than one count but fewer than ten. The V gene is TRBV4-3, the J gene TRBJ2-7, with 12 bases lining up with TRBD1. CDR3 size: 15 residues. From germline, CDR1 is LGHNA and CDR2 YSLEER. V trimming: 9 bases; J trimming: 2 bases; junction bases outside the gene matches: 8. The CDR3 here is CASSWGQGATYEQYF. CDR3 DNA sequence: TGCGCCAGTAGCTGGGGACAGGGGGCGACCTACGAGCAGTACTTC.

This clonotype was counted at least ten times. The rearrangement uses TRBV6-4 and TRBJ2-1; perhaps TRBD2 as D (6 bases). Between the trimmed V and J ends, which lost 6 bases and 0 bases, there was a span of 6 bases. Per the germline V gene, CDR1 is MRHNA and CDR2 is SNTAGT. This CDR3 has 13 residues. The CDR3, as DNA: TGTGCCAGCAGCGGGGGCTCCTACAATGAGCAGTTCTTC. Protein: CASSGGSYNEQFF.

In its sample, this clonotype was seen a few times. This rearrangement joins TRBV4-3 to TRBJ1-2; TRBD1 is a possible D gene (5 bases). The germline V gene encodes CDR1 LGHNA and CDR2 YSLEER. This CDR3 region has 17 residues. V lost 4 bases to trimming and J lost 1 base, with 19 bases between them. CDR3 coding DNA: TGCGCCAGCAGCCTCGCCGGGGGATCCAAAAGTAACTATGGCTACACCTTC. This gives the protein CASSLAGGSKSNYGYTF.